The clone carrying this T cell receptor beta chain showed up many times. What it binds is unknown. Amplification of TCR beta CDR3 regions was performed using RNA transcripts as template. TCR CDR3 underwent first-round RT-PCR with the HTBI primer set. Each CDR3 protein gets one entry after TCRdb re-called the multiplex PCR reads with MiXCR. The sample includes a few hundred thousand distinct CDR3 sequences, about half seen only once; the top ten take 7.5% to 8.5%. Germline V gene data show CDR1 as SQVTM and CDR2 as ANQGSEA. This CDR3 spans 13 amino acids. Trimming removed 2 bases at V and 4 bases at J, with 12 bases between. No progression to ophthalmopathy during 18 months of follow-up defined stable disease. These data are taken from a study of T cells in Graves' hyperthyroidism and ophthalmopathy. Whole-study findings and limits: A model using 13 V-J features told ophthalmopathy apart from stable hyperthyroidism.

The rearrangement links TRBV29-1 to TRBJ2-7; D might be TRBD1 or TRBD2, each matching 5 bases. Sequenced: peripheral blood or thyroid tissue (not recorded which). This receptor was identified in a woman aged 18-29 years with Graves' hyperthyroidism. CDR3 amino acids: CSVEIGTPYEQYF. The CDR3 region has the DNA TGCAGCGTTGAAATCGGGACCCCTTACGAGCAGTACTTC.